These 27 T cell receptor beta chains were sequenced from one sample in a study of blood T cell repertoires in COVID-19. Clones were sequenced by immunoSEQ multiplex PCR, and TCRdb holds only the in-frame ones, with some missing. Of about 300,000 clones in the sample, about 85% are singletons; the top ten hold under 3%. Sequencing was performed on PBMCs or T cells enriched from blood (not recorded which). The receptors derive from a woman aged 50 to 60 who had recovered from COVID-19.

The CDR3 DNA reads TGTGCCAGCAGCTTCTTGCTCGGGGGCTACACCTTC. Translation: CASSFLLGGYTF. V usage is TRBV5-5 and J usage is TRBJ1-2; D not resolved. CDR1 is SGHKS, CDR2 YYEKEE, per germline (reference sequence). The CDR3 has 12 residues. V lost 2 bases and J 8 bases, leaving 10 bases between the germline ends.

The chain is built from TRBV6-2 or TRBV6-3 and TRBJ2-7, with D maybe TRBD1 (7 bases). The CDR3 sequence is 15 residues long. In germline, CDR1 is MNHEY, CDR2 SVGEGT. The V end lost 6 bases, the J end lost 4 bases, and 19 bases lay between the germline ends. CDR3 nucleotides: TGTGCCAGCAGCCCAGACAGGGCCGGGGGATACGAGCAGTACTTC. Translation: CASSPDRAGGYEQYF.

The CDR3 region is CASKSYNQPQHF. The CDR3 nucleotides are TGTGCCAGTAAGAGTTACAATCAGCCCCAGCATTTT. The genes are TRBV19 and TRBJ1-5; no definite D call. The CDR3 is made up of 12 amino acids. CDR1 and CDR2 (germline): LNHDA, SQIVND (reference sequence). The V end was cut by 7 bases, the J end by 3 bases, with 7 bases between.

The chain links TRBV12-3 or TRBV12-4 to TRBJ1-5; possibly TRBD1 for D (5 bases). Trimming took 6 bases from V and 4 from J, leaving 7 bases between them. The CDR3 extends over 12 amino acids. CDR3 coding DNA: TGTGCCAGCAGGCCAGGGAATCAGCCCCAGCATTTT. Encoded protein: CASRPGNQPQHF.

The DNA for the CDR3 is TGTGCCAGCAGTTTAAAGGACTTTAGCAATCAGCCCCAGCATTTT. Its protein is CASSLKDFSNQPQHF. The genes are TRBV28 and TRBJ1-5, with D unresolved. CDR1 is MDHEN, CDR2 SYDVKM, per germline. This CDR3 spans 15 amino acids. The V end lost 2 bases, the J end lost 0 bases, and 8 bases lay between the germline ends.

The chain combines TRBV18 with TRBJ2-5, with 8 positions matching TRBD2. The J segment lost 2 bases and the V segment lost 3 bases, leaving 5 bases of the junction unmatched. The CDR3 consists of 15 residues. From germline, CDR1 is KGHSH and CDR2 LQKENI. CDR3 loop: CASSPRAGAQETQYF. CDR3 coding DNA: TGTGCCAGCTCACCGCGAGCGGGGGCTCAAGAGACCCAGTACTTC.

J is TRBJ2-7 and V is TRBV5-4; D may be TRBD2 (5 bases). This CDR3 has 16 amino acids. V was shortened by 0 bases and J by 3 bases, with 16 bases between the two germline ends. CDR1 SGHNT and CDR2 YYREEE come from the germline V gene (reference sequence). The CDR3 nucleotides read TGTGCCAGCAGCTTGGGGGGAGCGTCCGTACTCTACGAGCAGTACTTC. Translating it yields CASSLGGASVLYEQYF.

The chain has TRBV6-5 and TRBJ2-7; D uncertain. CDR1 is MNHEY and CDR2 is SVGAGI in the germline V gene. The CDR3 sequence is 15 residues long. V lost 9 bases and J 2 bases, leaving 20 bases between the germline ends. The CDR3 nucleotides read TGTGCCAGTATAATCAGCGAGACCTATCCCTACGAGCAGTACTTC. This codes for CASIISETYPYEQYF.

The CDR3 coding sequence is TGTGCCAGCAGTTACTCCGGGACAGGGCGAGAGATCGGCTACACCTTC. Its translation is CASSYSGTGREIGYTF. The chain carries TRBV6-5 and TRBJ1-2; 9 bases are a match to TRBD1. This CDR3 region has 16 residues. From germline, CDR1 is MNHEY and CDR2 SVGAGI. V shed 0 bases and J 8 bases; nucleotides not matched to a gene: 10.

The V call is TRBV21-1, the J call TRBJ2-7; TRBD2 was called by the table and not checked on the DNA. TRBV21-1 is tagged as a pseudogene. This CDR3 has 14 residues. The CDR3 nucleotides read TGTGCCAGCAGCGCAACTAGCGGGAGCTACGAGCAGTACTTC. This encodes CASSATSGSYEQYF.

The chain carries TRBV7-3 and TRBJ2-1; 8 nucleotides match TRBD1. Germline values: CDR1 SGHTA, CDR2 FQGTGA. V shed 5 bases, J shed 7 bases, and the junction held 7 bases outside the gene matches. The CDR3 is 14 amino acids. CDR3 sequence (DNA): TGTGCCAGCAGCCTTACAGGGGGTGGGAATGAGCAGTTCTTC. As protein: CASSLTGGGNEQFF.

The chain couples TRBV29-1 to TRBJ2-1, with D perhaps TRBD2 (6 bases). V was shortened by 4 bases and J by 6 bases, with 10 bases between the two germline ends. Germline V lookup: CDR1 SQVTM, CDR2 ANQGSEA. CDR3 length: 12 amino acids. CDR3 coding DNA: TGCAGCGTTGGCGGAGGGAGCAATGAGCAGTTCTTC. Translation: CSVGGGSNEQFF.

The V gene is TRBV28, the J gene TRBJ1-2; possible D gene TRBD1, 6 bases. Trimming stripped 3 bases from V and 4 bases from J, with 9 bases between. Germline CDR1 and CDR2: MDHEN and SYDVKM. The CDR3 has 13 amino acids. This CDR3 reads CASSFTGPYGYTF. CDR3 nucleotide sequence: TGTGCCAGCAGTTTCACAGGGCCCTATGGCTACACCTTC.

The chain links TRBV7-9 to TRBJ1-4; D may be TRBD1 (6 bases). Germline loops: CDR1 SEHNR, CDR2 FQNEAQ (reference sequence). The V gene lost 5 bases and the J gene lost 8 bases, with 15 bases spanning the gap. The CDR3 extends over 14 amino acids. The DNA of the CDR3 is TGTGCCAGCAGCGTAACAGGGTTTTACGAAAAACTGTTTTTT. Protein sequence: CASSVTGFYEKLFF.

A single count supports this clone. V and J are TRBV7-3 and TRBJ2-5; a weak D match, TRBD2 (6 bases). Germline CDR1 reads SGHTA; CDR2 reads FQGTGA. The CDR3 totals 15 residues. V shed 2 bases and J shed 0 bases, with 10 bases lying between them. The CDR3 DNA follows: TGTGCCAGCAGCTTATTTAGCGGAGACCAAGAGACCCAGTACTTC. It codes for CASSLFSGDQETQYF.

The chain has TRBV18 and TRBJ1-5; D possibly corresponds to TRBD1 (6 bases). The V gene lost 5 bases and the J gene lost 6 bases, with 14 bases spanning the gap. The CDR3 covers 14 residues. Looked up from germline, CDR1 is KGHSH and CDR2 is LQKENI. The CDR3 reads CASSTEQGPQPQHF. The CDR3 DNA follows: TGTGCCAGCTCAACAGAACAGGGCCCTCAGCCCCAGCATTTT.

The gene calls are TRBV7-2 and TRBJ1-2, with D maybe TRBD1 (6 bases). The germline V and J ends were trimmed by 5 bases and 8 bases, with 18 bases remaining between them. Germline CDR1 SGHTA, CDR2 FQGNSA. The CDR3 is 14 amino acids. The CDR3 sequence is CASSVDRPRGGYTF. DNA for the CDR3: TGTGCCAGCAGCGTAGACAGGCCGCGGGGGGGCTACACCTTC.

V gene TRBV5-1 combines with J gene TRBJ2-7; D uncertain. The CDR3 spans 13 residues. The germline CDR1 and CDR2 sequences are SGHRS and YFSETQ. Trimming removed 4 bases at V and 2 bases at J, with 10 bases between. The CDR3, as DNA: TGCGCCAGCAGCCTGGTCGAGGCCTACGAGCAGTACTTC. Protein: CASSLVEAYEQYF.

This clone came up a few times. The rearrangement joins TRBV28 to TRBJ1-5; 7 bases map to TRBD1. The germline V gene encodes CDR1 MDHEN and CDR2 SYDVKM. J was trimmed by 6 bases and V by 3 bases; bases with no gene match: 5. The CDR3 spans 14 residues. CDR3 amino acids: CASSFGDSSQPQHF. For the CDR3, the DNA is TGTGCCAGCAGTTTTGGGGACAGTTCTCAGCCCCAGCATTTT.

The chain joins TRBV14 to TRBJ2-1, with 7 bases lining up with TRBD2. This CDR3 has 14 residues. Unmatched junction bases numbered 5, after V lost 5 bases and J lost 4 bases. The V gene's germline CDR1 is SGHDN and CDR2 FVKESK. In nucleotides, the CDR3 is TGTGCCAGCAGCGTGGCTAGCGGATACAATGAGCAGTTCTTC. Translating gives CASSVASGYNEQFF.

V usage is TRBV7-6 and J usage is TRBJ1-4; D is possibly TRBD1 (6 bases). Germline V CDR1 and CDR2: SGHVS, FNYEAQ. The length of the CDR3 is 16 residues. V lost 0 bases, J lost 10 bases, and 18 bases lay in between. This chain's CDR3 is CASSLARSGEGGKLFF. CDR3 coding DNA: TGTGCCAGCAGCTTAGCAAGATCAGGGGAAGGGGGAAAACTGTTTTTT.

V gene TRBV15 combines with J gene TRBJ1-4; TRBD1 matches 7 bases. V gave up 1 base and J gave up 8 bases; unmatched junction bases: 4. The CDR3 runs to 14 residues. Germline CDR1 LNHNV, CDR2 YYDKDF (reference sequence). The CDR3 loop is CATSRVDRDEKLFF. The CDR3 nucleotides are TGTGCCACCAGCAGAGTCGACAGGGACGAAAAACTGTTTTTT.

This sequence joins TRBV3-1 (or the pseudogene TRBV3-2) and TRBJ2-7; 13 nucleotides line up with TRBD2. The germline gives CDR1 LGHDT, CDR2 YNNKEL (reference sequence). V lost 4 bases and J lost 4; bases outside the gene matches: 1. CDR3 length: 14 amino acids. The CDR3 region has the DNA TGTGCCAGCAGCCGGGGACTAGCGGGGTACGAGCAGTACTTC. Translated, it gives CASSRGLAGYEQYF.

The chain is built from TRBV5-1 and TRBJ2-2; perhaps TRBD1 as D (6 bases). Germline-derived CDR1 and CDR2 are SGHRS and YFSETQ. This CDR3 region has 13 residues. With 9 bases removed from V and 1 base from J, the gap between germline ends came to 10 bases. For the CDR3, the DNA is TGCGCCACCAAACAGGGGAACACCGGGGAGCTGTTTTTT. This codes for CATKQGNTGELFF.

This chain links TRBV27 with TRBJ2-7; TRBD2 matches 7 bases. The CDR3 runs 17 residues. Germline loops: CDR1 MNHEY, CDR2 SMNVEV (reference sequence). The J segment lost 2 bases and the V segment lost 3 bases, leaving 13 bases of the junction unmatched. CDR3 residues: CASSFLQGGGRTYEQYF. The CDR3 coding sequence is TGTGCCAGCAGTTTCCTCCAGGGCGGGGGTAGGACCTACGAGCAGTACTTC.

This chain joins TRBV11-3 and TRBJ2-1, with 11 bases matching TRBD1. CDR1 is SGHNT, CDR2 YENEEA, per germline. There are 15 residues in the CDR3. V lost 5 bases and J lost 7; bases outside the gene matches: 7. The CDR3 protein is CASSVGQGANNEQFF. CDR3 coding DNA: TGTGCCAGCAGCGTAGGACAGGGGGCGAATAATGAGCAGTTCTTC.

This chain joins TRBV7-9 and TRBJ2-2; the match to TRBD2 covers 7 bases. From germline, CDR1 is SEHNR and CDR2 FQNEAQ (reference sequence). V was pared by 4 bases and J by 5 bases, with 7 bases of the junction left unmatched. The CDR3 has 15 amino acids. The CDR3 DNA reads as TGTGCCAGCAGCTACCGGGACTACCTAACCGGGGAGCTGTTTTTT. Protein sequence: CASSYRDYLTGELFF. Drawing the rest from reference TRBV7-9 and TRBJ2-2, the complete variable domain is DTGVSQNPRHKITKRGQNVTFRCDPISEHNRLYWYRQTLGQGPEFLTYFQNEAQLEKSRLLSDRFSAERPKGSFSTLEIQRTEQGDSAMYLCASSYRDYLTGELFFGEGSRLTVL.